The 11 T cell receptor beta chains reported below all come from one sample, sequenced in a study of T cell changes during pregnancy in multiple sclerosis. Assay: immunoSEQ multiplex PCR; the TCRdb copy retains only in-frame clones and omits some. The data hold about 40,000 clones, with more than 85% observed a single time. The sample here was CD8+ T cells from peripheral blood mononuclear cells, taken before pregnancy. All receptors derive from a female donor with multiple sclerosis, enrolled in a pregnancy study.

The chain employs TRBV28 and TRBJ2-2, with D perhaps matching TRBD2 (7 bases). Germline V gene lookup returns CDR1 MDHEN and CDR2 SYDVKM. V was clipped by 6 bases and J by 6 bases, with 11 bases between them. The CDR3 contains 13 residues. CDR3 in amino acids: CASRGGGAGELFF. CDR3 sequence (DNA): TGTGCCAGCAGGGGAGGGGGTGCCGGGGAGCTGTTTTTT.

The J gene is TRBJ2-1, the V gene TRBV12-5, with a weak D call TRBD1 (6 bases). V lost 0 bases and J 0 bases, leaving 15 bases between the germline ends. The CDR3 extends over 18 amino acids. Per the germline V gene, CDR1 is LGHNT and CDR2 is FRNRAP. The CDR3 here is CASGLVLGGQSSYNEQFF. As DNA, the CDR3 is TGTGCTAGTGGTTTGGTACTAGGTGGACAGAGCTCCTACAATGAGCAGTTCTTC.

The gene calls are TRBV28 and TRBJ2-7; no firm D call. Trimming cost V 2 bases and J 5 bases, with 13 bases left between them. This CDR3 region has 14 residues. In germline, CDR1 is MDHEN, CDR2 SYDVKM. The chain's CDR3 is CASSLEYRKDEQYF. The CDR3 nucleotides read TGTGCCAGCAGTTTAGAGTACAGAAAGGACGAGCAGTACTTC. The full variable domain, with the rest looked up from reference TRBV28 and TRBJ2-7, is DVKVTQSSRYLVKRTGEKVFLECVQDMDHENMFWYRQDPGLGLRLIYFSYDVKMKEKGDIPEGYSVSREKKERFSLILESASTNQTSMYLCASSLEYRKDEQYFGPGTRLTVT.

The genes are TRBV7-9 and TRBJ2-3; maybe TRBD2 (6 bases). The V gene lost 5 bases and the J gene lost 2 bases, with 11 bases spanning the gap. Germline values: CDR1 SEHNR, CDR2 FQNEAQ (reference sequence). The CDR3 is 14 residues long. The CDR3 bases are TGTGCCAGCAGCGGCGGGGACTTCACAGATACGCAGTATTTT. It yields the protein CASSGGDFTDTQYF.

The chain couples TRBV27 to TRBJ2-1, with 10 bases matching TRBD2. There are 13 residues in the CDR3. CDR1 MNHEY and CDR2 SMNVEV come from the germline V gene (reference sequence). The J segment lost 10 bases and the V segment lost 2 bases, leaving 2 bases of the junction unmatched. CDR3 loop: CASSLLAGAEQFF. The CDR3 nucleotides are TGTGCCAGCAGTTTACTAGCGGGAGCAGAGCAGTTCTTC.

The rearrangement joins TRBV23-1 to TRBJ1-5; TRBD1 matches at 8 bases. TRBV23-1 is an ORF, and what it does is uncertain. The CDR3 extends over 17 amino acids. V lost 6 bases, J lost 5 bases, and 15 bases stayed unmatched. CDR3 nucleotides: TGCGCCAGCAGACACTCAAATACAGGGGGTTTCGATCAGCCCCAGCATTTT. This translates into CASRHSNTGGFDQPQHF.

The chain links TRBV27 to TRBJ1-2, with 9 bases that match TRBD1. The V and J ends lost 5 bases and 8 bases, in that order; junction bases with no gene match: 6. This CDR3 has 13 amino acids. Looked up from germline, CDR1 is MNHEY and CDR2 is SMNVEV (reference sequence). The CDR3 spells CASSPDRGKGYTF. Here the CDR3 DNA reads TGTGCCAGCAGTCCTGACAGGGGGAAGGGCTACACCTTC.

The chain uses TRBV10-1 and TRBJ2-5; the D gene is possibly TRBD1 (6 bases). The CDR3 length is 17 residues. V lost 0 bases and J lost 5, with 19 bases in between. CDR1 WNHNN and CDR2 SYGVQD come from the germline V gene (reference sequence). The CDR3 nucleotides read TGCGCCAGCAGTGAGTCAGTGTGGCAGGGGTGGCAGGAGACCCAGTACTTC. Protein product: CASSESVWQGWQETQYF.

The chain uses TRBV14 and TRBJ2-1; TRBD2 agrees at 13 bases. V gave up 2 bases and J gave up 8 bases; unmatched junction bases: 12. The germline V gene encodes CDR1 SGHDN and CDR2 FVKESK. There are 18 residues in the CDR3. Here the CDR3 DNA reads TGTGCCAGCAGCCAACCCGGACTAGCGGGAGTAAGGGGGGATGAGCAGTTCTTC. Translation: CASSQPGLAGVRGDEQFF.

The chain recombines TRBV5-6 with TRBJ1-1; 9 bases agree with TRBD1. The ends lost 1 base at V and 3 bases at J; junction bases unmatched: 4. In germline, CDR1 is SGHDT, CDR2 YYEEEE. The CDR3 runs 15 residues. CDR3 sequence: CASSLTGGLDTEAFF. In nucleotides, the CDR3 is TGTGCCAGCAGCTTGACAGGGGGCCTGGACACTGAAGCTTTCTTT.

The rearrangement joins TRBV6-5 to TRBJ2-7, with D perhaps matching TRBD1 (6 bases). The ends were cut back, 6 bases at V and 5 bases at J, with 11 bases in the middle. The CDR3 sequence is 12 residues long. CDR1 and CDR2 (germline): MNHEY, SVGAGI. In DNA, the CDR3 is TGTGCCAGCAGAACAGGGTGGAACGAGCAGTACTTC. Translating gives CASRTGWNEQYF.